The subject of this entry is one TCR beta chain. Its antigen is still unknown. There are no base qualities to consult, and no much larger clone falls within one base. The cohort consisted of 650 to 700 healthy bone marrow donors. Cohort members were all nominally healthy when sampled, although unrecorded immune exposures were likely present. CMV serostatus was positive for more than 250 and negative for about 50% of the roughly 700 cohort members, and was not recorded for this donor. A peripheral blood sample was provided by each donor, and peripheral blood mononuclear cells were used for TCR beta sequencing. Genomic DNA was extracted from the blood cell samples with the Qiagen DNeasy Blood Extraction Kit. The data originate from a study of cytomegalovirus exposure and HLA in healthy donors (dated by TCRdb to 2017 to 2019). Study-wide context: According to an earlier analysis of a few hundred of the donors, roughly 180 million T cells yielded 90 million to 140 million unique TCR beta sequences and about 300 Gb of sequence data. On average, over 200,000 unique TCR beta nucleotide sequences were sequenced per donor among about 400 genotyped donors of the cohort, with roughly 19% of those sequences being non-productive. A separate validation cohort of approximately 120 different subjects was used in addition to the roughly 640-subject first cohort. To study patterns of TCR occurrence, a later analysis re-analyzed previously published TCR beta repertoires from 650 to 750 donors and added high-resolution HLA genotyping. An early release that covered around 590 HLA-typed donors contained approximately 300 gigabases of sequencing data and some 87 million unique TCR sequences. Genome-wide SNP genotypes for about three fifths of the roughly 670 donors were used in a later genetic analysis, which treated that subset as a discovery cohort. To predict cytomegalovirus infection status, the study combined high-throughput TCR immunosequencing, statistical association of individual TCRs with disease status, and machine learning. Among the roughly 390 genotyped donors, around 81% belonged to the genetic ancestry cluster associated with self-reported Caucasian donors. Donor age, sex, ethnicity and CMV serostatus were compiled alongside the repertoire data. Every repertoire in the discovery cohort had been generated on one and the same sequencing platform. The later analysis used no new phenotypic data to find candidate immune exposures, relying instead on TCR beta sequences and their occurrence across donors. About 5 DR-DQ haplotypes were handled as single units for association and clustering, since linkage in the cohort was strong. The study profiled the T cell repertoires of hundreds of subjects by immunosequencing and related them to cytomegalovirus serostatus. An earlier analysis of more than 450 of the donors used high-throughput TCR beta sequencing to judge whether each TCR beta V gene segment behaved as functional or pseudogenic. Typing coverage differed by locus: A, B, C, DRB1 and DQB1 were typed in roughly 620-640 donors, DQA1 in about 510, DPA1 in 600 to 610, and DPB1 in around 440. The study aimed to test whether signatures of past pathogen exposure could be identified by cataloging public T cell receptors. Class I and class II HLA loci were covered by the typing at four-digit resolution.

Sequences SGHRS (CDR1) and YFSETQ (CDR2) are obtained from the germline V gene. The CDR3 holds 15 amino acids from the cysteine to the phenylalanine. The read is trimmed to its CDR3 DNA, 45 bases read in frame from base 1. From V the trimming removes 0 bases and from J it removes 4 bases, while the gene matches leave 2 bases of the junction unaccounted for. The paper as a whole reports these results and caveats: It was suggested by the authors that the approach could potentially be generalized to other disease states and immunological phenotypes. The study gave a list of over 150 TCR beta chains associated with cytomegalovirus. Specific HLA alleles were associated with roughly 17,000 TCR beta sequences at a false discovery rate of 0.05 in a later analysis. A later genetic analysis reported fewer N-insertions in productive TCRs among donors in an Asian-associated ancestry cluster than the roughly 670-donor mean. While some public TCRs were present in many individuals, most TCR sequences turned up only very rarely across donors. An earlier analysis of approximately 600 of the donors showed that most TCR beta V segments appeared in productive rearrangements either about 87% or about 30% of the time, which broadly matched IMGT annotations. This cohort had only TCR beta chains sequenced, and the lack of alpha or paired-chain data limited which features could be detected. A further reported finding was that TCR beta sequences accurately predicted the HLA-A and HLA-B alleles for most subjects in the first cohort. Most CMV-associated TCR beta chains appeared to be HLA-restricted in a later analysis, and the HLA associations seemed to be driven largely by CMV exposure. Immune exposure information for the cohort was limited to CMV serostatus. The 87-base-pair reads could not distinguish some IMGT-functional V segments, including TRBV6-2 and TRBV6-3, so those segments were excluded. When HLA alleles, especially DR and DQ, strongly co-occurred, attributing TCR associations to individual alleles was difficult. Several of the top co-occurrence clusters appeared to be linked to parvovirus B19, influenza, CMV and Epstein-Barr virus, according to a later analysis. The sequencing pipeline was judged likely to have produced a cluster of highly shared sequence variants as a technical artifact. Linkage disequilibrium might explain the correlated functional status among segregating V segments, but an unknown experimental factor could not be excluded. Compared with equally common non-associated chains, HLA-associated TCR beta chains in a later analysis were more clonally expanded and had lower generation probabilities. In a later analysis, TCR association rates were found to vary across HLA loci, with the most associated TCRs seen for DRB1 alleles and the fewest for HLA-C alleles. HLA typing was unavailable for some donors at each locus, so association tests used only the typed subset. Because counts were too low, 15 to 20 rarely observed V segments, including chromosome 9 orphons, were left out of the earlier analysis of about 620 of the donors. In vitro tests confirmed that a few of the cytomegalovirus-associated TCR beta chains recognize cytomegalovirus antigens. Presence/absence analyses assumed roughly uniform sequencing depth across donors, an assumption that may not hold. A later genetic analysis associated a missense DCLRE1C variant with V-gene and J-gene trimming of TCR beta chains, and an independent cohort replicated the association. The classifier was reported to diagnose cytomegalovirus status with high specificity and sensitivity in both the original and validation cohorts.

The protocol used for the library was the immunoSEQ multiplex PCR assay. The multiplex PCR relied on a mix of 60 forward primers for TCR Vbeta segments and 13 reverse primers for TCR Jbeta segments. A multiplex PCR assay on genomic DNA amplified the CDR3 region of rearranged TCR beta genes. Amplified TCR beta libraries were sequenced as 87-base-pair reads on the Illumina HiSeq System. In the paper's pipeline: A later analysis counted tens of millions of unique TCR beta chains across the 550 to 750 repertoires, and roughly 11 million of these chains were shared by at least two donors. Raw reads were error-corrected and collapsed into unique sequences with a nearest-neighbor algorithm that merged closely related sequences to remove PCR and sequencing errors. To assign V, D and J gene segments, CDR3 sequences were aligned to IMGT reference sequences. Each retained sequence needed at least a six-nucleotide match to both a V gene segment and a J gene segment. Rearrangements were called productive when the CDR3 lacked stop codons and stayed in frame with V and J; all others were non-productive. Following IMGT convention, CDR3 was defined as the stretch from the second conserved V-encoded cysteine up to the conserved J-encoded phenylalanine. The earlier analysis of a few hundred of the donors excluded sequences that lacked an unambiguous match to a single V gene segment. In an earlier analysis of a few hundred of the donors, V segments were called functional above 56.7% productive rearrangements and were called segregating when the between-donor standard deviation exceeded 5%. A statistical classification framework was developed to diagnose cytomegalovirus status using the catalog of TCR beta chain sequences. In a later analysis, TCR nucleotide sequences were compared against IMGT/GENE-DB human TR gene sequences so that V and J genes could be assigned. A later analysis assigned CDR3 sequences and most-parsimonious VDJ recombination scenarios with the TCRdist pipeline. In a later analysis, every TCR beta chain was defined by the combination of its CDR3 amino acid sequence and its V-gene family, and reads without a unique V-gene family were dropped. A later analysis removed 600 or so highly shared, low-generation-probability nucleotide sequences to deal with suspected cross-contamination and a sequencing artifact. A later analysis calculated a clonal expansion index for each public chain from normalized within-repertoire ranks of inferred template counts. In a later analysis, generation probabilities were computed using a VDJ recombination model fitted to out-of-frame rearrangements, and the results were checked against IGoR. A later analysis scored TCR-TCR, TCR-HLA and TCR-CMV co-occurrence with hypergeometric tests, applying a repertoire-size bias correction to TCR pairs. In a later analysis, false discovery rates were estimated by permuting HLA or CMV assignments 20 times. A later analysis grouped co-occurring TCRs with DBSCAN, adding TCRdist sequence similarity when clustering within HLA-allele-positive subsets. Co-occurrence clustering excluded repertoires with fewer than 30,000 or more than 120,000 public chains, plus five with anomalous nucleotide sharing. This is the immuneACCESS table as TCRdb keeps it, with only in-frame sequences that have V and J called. A part of the clones is gone; compared with another copy, unresolved V genes explain less than half, and the rest is unexplained. The V and J calls and clone size come from that table; D and trimming were worked out from the DNA. The sample yields roughly 52,000 clones; around 52% were counted once. The top ten constitute about 12% of the sample.

The sample was PBMCs. Here the chain combines TRBV5-1 and TRBJ2-1; TRBD2 aligns with 9 central bases. The receptor's source is a human donor in good health. The nucleotides read TGCGCCAGCAGCTTGGGTAGCGGGGGATACAATGAGCAGTTCTTC. Its translation reads: CASSLGSGGYNEQFF.